This T cell receptor (beta chain) was sequenced for a study of CD8 T cells in Susac syndrome. The germline V gene encodes CDR1 DFQATT and CDR2 SNEGSKA (reference sequence). The CDR3 totals 14 residues. V was cut by 6 bases and J by 4 bases, with 17 bases left in between. Reverse transcription used 0.5 to 1 ug RNA and random hexamers. Multiplex immunoSEQ PCR targeted 54 Vbeta and 13 Jbeta TCR beta segments. TCRdb reprocessed the immunoSEQ multiplex PCR reads with MiXCR, giving one entry per CDR3 protein. The table records about 200,000 distinct CDR3 sequences, approximately 94% of them present only once.

The rearrangement joins TRBV20-1 to TRBJ2-3; D is perhaps TRBD2 (6 bases). This TCR derives from a human donor with multiple sclerosis. The sample taken for sequencing was CD4+ T cells from PBMCs. The CDR3 DNA reads as TGCAGTGCACGCGGAGGGGTCTCCTCAGATACGCAGTATTTT. It codes for CSARGGVSSDTQYF.